At least ten counts were recorded for the clone carrying this T cell receptor beta chain. These data are taken from a study of neurological immune-mediated disorders. After removal of 4 bases from V and 3 bases from J, the junction contained 4 bases not matched to a gene. The CDR3 extends over 15 amino acids. Germline CDR1 and CDR2: SEHNR and FQNEAQ (reference sequence). One entry per CDR3 protein results from TCRdb running MiXCR on the 5' RACE reads. The repertoire holds just over 50,000 distinct CDR3 sequences, around 3.3% seen once, with more than 5% in the top ten. Sequencing was performed on PBMCs. The sequence was obtained from a man aged 40-50 years with multiple sclerosis. The genes are TRBV7-9 and TRBJ2-3; 10 bases match TRBD1. In DNA form, the CDR3 reads TGTGCCAGCAGCTCCACGGGACAGGGGACAGATACGCAGTATTTT. Translated, it gives CASSSTGQGTDTQYF.